This T cell receptor beta chain came from a study of radiation and T cells in renal cell carcinoma. This table comes from immunoSEQ multiplex PCR, and its TCRdb copy is limited to in-frame clones, with some not included. The table lists fewer than 80,000 clones, over 65% of them singletons. The time point denotes: blood 4 weeks post-SBRT, at nephrectomy. This sample's treatment: 15 Gy SBRT to primary tumor, nephrectomy 4 weeks later. Nephrectomy followed 15 Gy stereotactic body radiation by 4 weeks. Germline CDR1 and CDR2: MDHEN and SYDVKM. The CDR3 is 14 amino acids. Deletions cut 2 bases from V and 10 bases from J, with 15 bases between. For this clone: Its antigen is unknown.

Study-wide results and caveats: From baseline, blood top tumor clonotypes peaked at 2 weeks post-radiation.

This clonotype originated in a woman in her fifties or sixties with renal cell carcinoma. The V gene is TRBV28, the J gene TRBJ2-1; unclear D gene. The sequenced sample was blood, obtained from a patient whose treatment included radiotherapy and nephrectomy. The CDR3 DNA sequence: TGTGCCAGCAGTTTAAACAGCCCAGTCGTGGAGCAGTTCTTC. Amino acid sequence: CASSLNSPVVEQFF.